This T cell receptor (beta chain) originates from a study of blood T cell repertoires in COVID-19. Turning to the study itself: The United States, Italy and Spain provided the acute and convalescent COVID-19 samples.

In the original processing: Amplification of reference gene primers was used by the study to estimate nucleated cell counts. Profiling relied on immunoSEQ multiplex PCR, and the TCRdb table lists in-frame clones only, not all of them. Clone size and V and J calls were adopted from that table, with D and trimming inferred from the DNA. The sample contains 150,000 to 200,000 clones, roughly nine tenths of which appear only once. The sample taken for sequencing was peripheral blood. This sequence originates from a woman in her seventies with acute or convalescent COVID-19.

CDR3 sequence (DNA): TGTGCCAGCAGCCACCTGGGACAGGGCGGTTATAATTCACCCCTCCACTTT. Protein: CASSHLGQGGYNSPLHF. The gene calls are TRBV3-1 (or the pseudogene TRBV3-2) and TRBJ1-6; the match to TRBD1 covers 9 bases. Unmatched junction bases numbered 7, after V lost 3 bases and J lost 4 bases. CDR3 length: 17 residues. Germline assignment: CDR1 LGHDT and CDR2 YNNKEL (reference sequence).